This T cell receptor (beta chain) was sequenced during a study of regulatory T cells in long-lasting Graves disease (dated by TCRdb to about 2021). Study-wide context: To count as having persistent Graves' disease, a patient had to have received antithyroid drug treatment for over 5 years with TSH receptor autoantibodies remaining persistently positive. The study was conducted in China and was registered as a clinical trial. This study used TCR sequencing and RNA sequencing of peripheral blood to compare persistent Graves' disease patients against newly diagnosed Graves' disease patients. A total of about 33 samples underwent TCR sequencing, from some 13 patients with persistent Graves' disease and some 20 patients with newly diagnosed Graves' disease. Antithyroid drugs had been taken for approximately ten years on average by persistent Graves' disease patients in the clinical cohort. Broad study findings and their caveats: Sequencing and analysis were limited to the TCR beta chain. The small sample size was acknowledged by the authors as a limitation that may reduce accuracy. A larger number of public clonotypes was shared among persistent patients (more than 2,500) than among newly diagnosed patients (approximately 1,000). Peripheral blood alone was examined, since thyroid tissue, which constituted the primary lesion, could not be accessed. Persistent Graves' disease patients showed lower TCR Shannon entropy and fewer highly expanded clones than newly diagnosed patients, suggesting clonal expansion. Persistent disease showed preferential use of TRBV28, TRBJ1-2 and TRBJ2-5, whereas newly diagnosed disease favored TRBV20-1 and TRBJ2-1.

The method was multiplex PCR. For sequencing, an Illumina HiSeq 4000 was employed. To build TCR beta libraries, CDR3 regions were amplified by Arm-PCR using iRepertoire HTBI primers. Before sequencing, the PCR products underwent gel purification. Under the source paper's analysis protocol: A total of fewer than 70 TRBV and 14 TRBJ segments were identified across samples and were used for gene usage analysis of CDR3 amino acid clonotypes. COPE and FqMerger were used to merge the filtered high-quality paired reads into contigs. BLAST was used to align contigs to IMGT TRBV, TRBD and TRBJ reference genes, with CDR3 defined following IMGT. Any clonotype with a frequency above 0.1% was counted as a highly expanded clone. Shannon entropy was used to measure repertoire diversity, and the Gini coefficient was used to measure V-J evenness. A clonotype found in more than one individual was treated as public. TCRdb reprocessed the public reads (quality trimming at Q25 with fastp, clone calling with MiXCR) and kept in-frame beta chains. Each entry merges the rows of one CDR3 protein and shows their most common DNA and genes. These V and J calls rely on TCRdb rather than the paper's analysis. The sample table records about half a million distinct CDR3 sequences; around a fifth of these occur just once. Jointly, the top ten make up about 12% of the sample.

The time point label, as the study defines it: persistent/refractory GD, antithyroid drugs over 5 years with positive TRAb. RNA was extracted from PBMCs in TRIzol for both TCR sequencing and RNA sequencing. The diagnosis of Graves' disease was made according to American Thyroid Association guidelines. Recruitment of patients was carried out at an endocrinology department in Xi'an, China. From each patient, roughly 9 milliliters of peripheral blood was collected into an EDTA anticoagulant tube. Ficoll Paque Plus density gradient separation was used to isolate PBMCs, and no further T cell sorting was performed. RNA quality was checked with an Agilent 2100 Bioanalyzer and agarose gel, and concentration with a NanoDrop 2000. This clonotype was picked up many times. No cognate antigen has been identified for it. Per-nucleotide qualities are absent, and no much larger clonotype sits a single base away. Deletion took 6 bases off V and 6 bases off J, with a span of 12 bases between the germline ends. The germline V gene encodes CDR1 MDHEN and CDR2 SYDVKM. CDR3 length: 12 amino acids, cysteine to phenylalanine. The read is trimmed to its CDR3 DNA, 36 bases read in frame from base 1.

This receptor was obtained from a female donor with Graves disease. The chain uses TRBV28 and TRBJ2-7; a tentative D match to TRBD1 spans 7 bases. This specimen was peripheral blood mononuclear cells (PBMCs), taken when the disease was refractory, from a patient treated with antithyroid drugs. The nucleotide sequence is TGTGCCAGCAGGGCCCAGGGGGGCGAGCAGTACTTC. Its protein reads: CASRAQGGEQYF.